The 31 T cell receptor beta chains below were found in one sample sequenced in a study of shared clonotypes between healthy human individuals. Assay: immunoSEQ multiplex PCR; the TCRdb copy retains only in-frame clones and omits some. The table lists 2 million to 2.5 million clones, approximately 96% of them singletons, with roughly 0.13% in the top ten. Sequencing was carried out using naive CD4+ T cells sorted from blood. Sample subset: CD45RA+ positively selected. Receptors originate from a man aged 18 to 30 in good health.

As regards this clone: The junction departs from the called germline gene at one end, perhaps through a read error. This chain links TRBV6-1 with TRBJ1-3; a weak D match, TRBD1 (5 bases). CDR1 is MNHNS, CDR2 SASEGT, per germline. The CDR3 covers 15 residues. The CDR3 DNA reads TGTGCCAGCAGGGAAGAGGGGCTGGAGGGAAACACCATATATTTT. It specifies CASREEGLEGNTIYF.

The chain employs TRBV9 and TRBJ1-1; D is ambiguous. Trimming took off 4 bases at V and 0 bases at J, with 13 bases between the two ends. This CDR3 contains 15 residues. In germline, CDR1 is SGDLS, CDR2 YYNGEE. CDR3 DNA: TGTGCCAGCAGCCCCAGACCTACAGTGAACACTGAAGCTTTCTTT. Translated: CASSPRPTVNTEAFF.

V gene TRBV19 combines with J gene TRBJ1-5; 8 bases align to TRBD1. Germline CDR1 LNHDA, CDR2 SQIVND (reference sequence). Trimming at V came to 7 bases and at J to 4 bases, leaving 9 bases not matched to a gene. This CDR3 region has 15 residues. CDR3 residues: CASKYSGQGNQPQHF. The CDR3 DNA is TGTGCCAGTAAATATTCCGGACAGGGTAATCAGCCCCAGCATTTT.

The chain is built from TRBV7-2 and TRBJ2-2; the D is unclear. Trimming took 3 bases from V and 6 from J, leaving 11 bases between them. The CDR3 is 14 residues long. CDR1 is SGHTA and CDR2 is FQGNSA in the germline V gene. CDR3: CASSFGFGPGELFF. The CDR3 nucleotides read TGTGCCAGCAGCTTCGGCTTTGGCCCCGGGGAGCTGTTTTTT.

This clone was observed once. The CDR3 protein is CASSLGAGANYNEQFF. As DNA, the CDR3 is TGTGCCAGCAGCTTGGGTGCGGGGGCGAACTACAATGAGCAGTTCTTC. This chain joins TRBV5-4 and TRBJ2-1; a weak D match, TRBD2 (7 bases). This CDR3 contains 16 residues. Trimming stripped 0 bases from V and 3 bases from J, with 13 bases between. CDR1 is SGHNT and CDR2 is YYREEE in the germline V gene (reference sequence).

CDR3 sequence (DNA): TGCAGTGCATACCCGCTGCCCGAAGCTTTCTTT. This codes for CSAYPLPEAFF. J is TRBJ1-1 and V is TRBV20-1; D unclear. The CDR3 totals 11 residues. V dropped 6 bases and J dropped 8 bases, with 13 bases sitting between them. Germline V gene lookup returns CDR1 DFQATT and CDR2 SNEGSKA (reference sequence).

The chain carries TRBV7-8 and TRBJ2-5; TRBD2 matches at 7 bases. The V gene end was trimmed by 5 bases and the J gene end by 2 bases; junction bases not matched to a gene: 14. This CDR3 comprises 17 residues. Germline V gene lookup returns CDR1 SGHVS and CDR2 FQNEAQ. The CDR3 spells CASSQRGAGVGQETQYF. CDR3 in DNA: TGTGCCAGCAGCCAAAGGGGTGCGGGAGTTGGGCAAGAGACCCAGTACTTC.

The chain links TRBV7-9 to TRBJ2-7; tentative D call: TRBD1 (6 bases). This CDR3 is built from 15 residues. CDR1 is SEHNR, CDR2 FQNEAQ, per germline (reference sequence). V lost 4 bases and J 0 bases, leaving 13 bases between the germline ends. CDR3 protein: CASSSQTGLSYEQYF. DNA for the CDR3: TGTGCCAGCAGCTCCCAGACAGGTCTCTCCTACGAGCAGTACTTC.

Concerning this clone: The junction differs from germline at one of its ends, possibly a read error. CDR3 coding DNA: TGTGCTAGCAGCTCCGGGACAGGGTACGAGCAGTACTTC. Translated: CASSSGTGYEQYF. The chain has TRBV7-7 and TRBJ2-7; 9 nucleotides line up with TRBD1. Germline V gives CDR1 SSHAT, CDR2 FNYEAQ (reference sequence). There are 13 residues in the CDR3.

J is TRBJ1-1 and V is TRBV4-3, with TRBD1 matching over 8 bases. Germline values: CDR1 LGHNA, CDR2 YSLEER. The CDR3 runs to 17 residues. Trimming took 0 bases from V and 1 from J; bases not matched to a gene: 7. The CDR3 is CASSQDLWTGSNTEAFF. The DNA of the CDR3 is TGCGCCAGCAGCCAAGATTTATGGACAGGGTCGAACACTGAAGCTTTCTTT.

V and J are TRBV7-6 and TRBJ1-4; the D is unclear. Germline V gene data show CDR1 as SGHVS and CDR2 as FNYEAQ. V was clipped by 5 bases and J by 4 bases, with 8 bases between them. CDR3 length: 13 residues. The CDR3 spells CASSAEINEKLFF. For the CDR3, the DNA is TGTGCCAGCAGCGCCGAGATTAATGAAAAACTGTTTTTT.

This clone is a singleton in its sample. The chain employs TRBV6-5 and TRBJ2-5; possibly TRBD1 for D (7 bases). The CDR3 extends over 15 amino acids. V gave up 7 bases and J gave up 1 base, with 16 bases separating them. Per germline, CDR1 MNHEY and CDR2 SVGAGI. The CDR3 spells CASTPAGGPQETQYF. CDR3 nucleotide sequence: TGTGCCAGCACTCCTGCAGGGGGGCCCCAAGAGACCCAGTACTTC.

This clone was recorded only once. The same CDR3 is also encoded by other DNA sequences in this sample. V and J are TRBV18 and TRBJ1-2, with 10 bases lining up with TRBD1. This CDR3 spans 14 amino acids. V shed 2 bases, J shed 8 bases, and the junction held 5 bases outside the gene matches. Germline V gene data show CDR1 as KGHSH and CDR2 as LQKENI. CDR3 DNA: TGTGCCAGCTCACCAACCGGGACAGGGGACGGCTACACCTTC. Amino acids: CASSPTGTGDGYTF.

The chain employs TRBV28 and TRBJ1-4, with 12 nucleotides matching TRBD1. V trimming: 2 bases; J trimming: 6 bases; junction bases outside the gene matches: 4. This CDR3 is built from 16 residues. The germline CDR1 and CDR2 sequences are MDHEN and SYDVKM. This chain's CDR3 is CASSLGDRGLYEKLFF. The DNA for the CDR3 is TGTGCCAGCAGTTTAGGGGACAGGGGGCTGTATGAAAAACTGTTTTTT.

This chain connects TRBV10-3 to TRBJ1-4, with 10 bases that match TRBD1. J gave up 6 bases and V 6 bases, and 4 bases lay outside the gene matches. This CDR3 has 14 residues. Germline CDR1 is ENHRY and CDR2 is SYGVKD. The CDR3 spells CAISAGTGDEKLFF. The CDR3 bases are TGTGCCATCAGCGCCGGGACAGGGGATGAAAAACTGTTTTTT.

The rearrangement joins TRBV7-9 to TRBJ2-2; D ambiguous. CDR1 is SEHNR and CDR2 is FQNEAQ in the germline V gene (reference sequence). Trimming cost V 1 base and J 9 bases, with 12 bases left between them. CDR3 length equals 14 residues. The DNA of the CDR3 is TGTGCCAGCAGCTTAGAATCATGGGCCAGGGAGCTGTTTTTT. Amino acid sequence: CASSLESWARELFF.

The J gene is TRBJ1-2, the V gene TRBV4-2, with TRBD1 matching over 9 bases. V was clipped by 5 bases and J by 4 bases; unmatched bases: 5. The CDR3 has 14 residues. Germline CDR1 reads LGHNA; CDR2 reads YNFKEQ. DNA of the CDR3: TGTGCCAGCAGCAAACAGGGGGCGACCTATGGCTACACCTTC. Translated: CASSKQGATYGYTF.

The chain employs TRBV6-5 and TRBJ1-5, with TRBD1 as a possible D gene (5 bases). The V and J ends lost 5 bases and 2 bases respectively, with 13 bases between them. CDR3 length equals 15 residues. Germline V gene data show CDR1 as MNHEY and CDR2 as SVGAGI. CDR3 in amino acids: CASSPQGMGNQPQHF. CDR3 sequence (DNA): TGTGCCAGCAGTCCTCAGGGTATGGGCAATCAGCCCCAGCATTTT.

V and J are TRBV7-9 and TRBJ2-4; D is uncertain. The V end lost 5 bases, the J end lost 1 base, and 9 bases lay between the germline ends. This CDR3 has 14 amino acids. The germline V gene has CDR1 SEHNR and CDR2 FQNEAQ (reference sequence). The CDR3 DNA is TGTGCCAGCAGCAAGGGCGCTGCCAAAAACATTCAGTACTTC. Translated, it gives CASSKGAAKNIQYF.

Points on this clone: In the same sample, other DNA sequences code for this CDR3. CDR3 bases: TGTGCCAGCAGCGTATCAGGGGGCCGCTACGAGCAGTACTTC. It yields the protein CASSVSGGRYEQYF. The chain is built from TRBV9 and TRBJ2-7; 8 nucleotides agree with TRBD1. The CDR3 covers 14 residues. The junction had 3 bases not matched to a gene; V was cut back by 1 base and J by 3 bases. Germline CDR1 and CDR2: SGDLS and YYNGEE.

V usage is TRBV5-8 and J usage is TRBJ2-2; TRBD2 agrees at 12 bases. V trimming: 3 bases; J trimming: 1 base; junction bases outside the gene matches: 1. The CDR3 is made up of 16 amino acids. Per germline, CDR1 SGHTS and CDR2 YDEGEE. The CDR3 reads CASSSGLAGNTGELFF. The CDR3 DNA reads TGTGCCAGCAGCTCGGGACTAGCGGGGAACACCGGGGAGCTGTTTTTT. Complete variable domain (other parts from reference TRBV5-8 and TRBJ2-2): EAGVTQSPTHLIKTRGQQATLRCSPISGHTSVYWYQQALGLGLQFLLWYDEGEERNRGNFPPRFSGRQFPNYSSELNVNALELEDSALYLCASSSGLAGNTGELFFGEGSRLTVL.

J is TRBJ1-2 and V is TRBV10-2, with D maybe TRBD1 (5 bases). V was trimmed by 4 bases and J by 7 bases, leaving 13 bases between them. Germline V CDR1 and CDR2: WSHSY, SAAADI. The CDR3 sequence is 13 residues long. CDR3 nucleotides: TGCGCCAGCAGTGCGGGGGGACGTCGTGGCTACACCTTC. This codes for CASSAGGRRGYTF.

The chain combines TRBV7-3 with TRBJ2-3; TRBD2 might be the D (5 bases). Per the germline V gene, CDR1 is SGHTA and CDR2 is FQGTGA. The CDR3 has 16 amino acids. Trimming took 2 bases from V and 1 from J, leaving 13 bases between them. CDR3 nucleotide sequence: TGTGCCAGCAGCTTAGAAAATCTGCGGGGCACAGATACGCAGTATTTT. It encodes CASSLENLRGTDTQYF. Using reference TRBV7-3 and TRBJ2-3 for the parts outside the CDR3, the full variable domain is GAGVSQTPSNKVTEKGKYVELRCDPISGHTALYWYRQSLGQGPEFLIYFQGTGAADDSGLPNDRFFAVRPEGSVSTLKIQRTERGDSAVYLCASSLENLRGTDTQYFGPGTRLTVL.

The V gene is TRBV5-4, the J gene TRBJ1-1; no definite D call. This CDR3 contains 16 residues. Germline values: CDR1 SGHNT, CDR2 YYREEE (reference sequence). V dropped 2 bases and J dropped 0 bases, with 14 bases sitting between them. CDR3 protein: CASSFFGRPMNTEAFF. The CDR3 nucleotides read TGTGCCAGCAGCTTTTTCGGCAGACCAATGAACACTGAAGCTTTCTTT.

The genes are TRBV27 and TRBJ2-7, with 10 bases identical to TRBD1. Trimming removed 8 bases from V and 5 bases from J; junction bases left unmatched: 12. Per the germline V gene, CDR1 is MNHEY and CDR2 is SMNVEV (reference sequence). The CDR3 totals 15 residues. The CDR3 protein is CASPPTGQGCDEQYF. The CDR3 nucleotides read TGTGCCAGCCCCCCGACGGGACAGGGGTGCGACGAGCAGTACTTC.

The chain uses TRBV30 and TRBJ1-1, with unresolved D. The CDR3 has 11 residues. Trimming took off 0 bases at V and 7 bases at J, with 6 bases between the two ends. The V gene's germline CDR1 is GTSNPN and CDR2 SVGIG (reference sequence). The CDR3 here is CAWSVLREAFF. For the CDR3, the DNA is TGTGCCTGGAGTGTACTCCGTGAAGCTTTCTTT.

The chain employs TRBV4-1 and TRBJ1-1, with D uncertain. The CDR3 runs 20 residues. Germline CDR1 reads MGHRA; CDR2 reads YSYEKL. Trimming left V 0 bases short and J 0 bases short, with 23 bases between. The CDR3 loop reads CASSQDRSVRGNGLNTEAFF. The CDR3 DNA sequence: TGCGCCAGCAGCCAAGATAGGAGCGTGCGGGGAAATGGATTGAACACTGAAGCTTTCTTT.

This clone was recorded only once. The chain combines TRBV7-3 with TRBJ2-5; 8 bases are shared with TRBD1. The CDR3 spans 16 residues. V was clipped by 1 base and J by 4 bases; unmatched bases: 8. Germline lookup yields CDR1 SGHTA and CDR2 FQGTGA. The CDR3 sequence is CASSLNDRGASETQYF. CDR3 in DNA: TGTGCCAGCAGCTTAAACGACAGGGGTGCGTCAGAGACCCAGTACTTC.

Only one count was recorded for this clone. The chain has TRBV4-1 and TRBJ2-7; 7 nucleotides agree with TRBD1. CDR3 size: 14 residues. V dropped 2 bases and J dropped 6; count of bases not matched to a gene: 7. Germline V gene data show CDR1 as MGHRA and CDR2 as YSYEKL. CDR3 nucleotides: TGCGCCAGCAGCCAAAGGACAGGCGAGTCCGAGCAGTACTTC. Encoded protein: CASSQRTGESEQYF.

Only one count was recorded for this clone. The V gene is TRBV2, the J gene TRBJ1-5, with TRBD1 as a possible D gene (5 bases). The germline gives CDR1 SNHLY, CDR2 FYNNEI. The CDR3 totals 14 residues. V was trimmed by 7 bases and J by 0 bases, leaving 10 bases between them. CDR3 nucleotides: TGTGCCAGCAAAGGGGAATATAGCAATCAGCCCCAGCATTTT. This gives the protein CASKGEYSNQPQHF.

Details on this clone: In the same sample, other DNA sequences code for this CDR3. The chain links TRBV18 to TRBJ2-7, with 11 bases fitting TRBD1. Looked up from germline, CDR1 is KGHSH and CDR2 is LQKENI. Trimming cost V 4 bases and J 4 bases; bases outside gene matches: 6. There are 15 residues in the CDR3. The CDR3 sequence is CASSQPGQGGYEQYF. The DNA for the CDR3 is TGTGCCAGCTCACAACCGGGACAGGGGGGGTACGAGCAGTACTTC.